These 17 T cell receptor beta chains originate from one sample sequenced in a study of blood T cells in healthy people across ages. With a J-beta primer mix and a sample-barcoded 5' primer, a second PCR ran about 7 to 12 cycles. TCRdb reanalysed the 5' RACE reads using MiXCR and keeps one entry per CDR3 protein. The table includes about 780,000 distinct CDR3 sequences, less than 80% detected once. Sequencing used blood. Every receptor here comes from a young man in good health.

The rearrangement joins TRBV7-9 to TRBJ2-2, with D possibly matching TRBD2 (6 bases). Per germline, CDR1 SEHNR and CDR2 FQNEAQ (reference sequence). Trimming stripped 6 bases from V and 6 bases from J, with 17 bases between. This CDR3 has 15 amino acids. CDR3 nucleotide sequence: TGTGCCAGCAGAAAGGACTACCCCGGGTCCGGGGAGCTGTTTTTT. This gives the protein CASRKDYPGSGELFF.

This chain links TRBV9 with TRBJ2-3; 11 bases align to TRBD2. CDR1 and CDR2 (germline): SGDLS, YYNGEE. This CDR3 spans 17 amino acids. The V gene end was trimmed by 4 bases and the J gene end by 5 bases; junction bases not matched to a gene: 12. The CDR3 spells CASSLPGTSGIGDTQYF. The CDR3, as DNA: TGTGCCAGCAGCCTACCCGGGACTAGCGGCATTGGAGATACGCAGTATTTT.

This clonotype has a count of ten or more. The rearrangement uses TRBV5-1 and TRBJ1-6; weak D call: TRBD1 (5 bases). Germline-derived CDR1 and CDR2 are SGHRS and YFSETQ. The CDR3 extends over 17 amino acids. The V end lost 4 bases, the J end lost 8 bases, and 22 bases lay between the germline ends. Written as DNA, the CDR3 is TGCGCCAGCAGCGTGGCCGGGACCGCCGGGTATGATTCACCCCTCCACTTT. Residues: CASSVAGTAGYDSPLHF.

This clonotype appeared a few times. The chain uses TRBV2 and TRBJ2-7; a weak D match, TRBD2 (5 bases). V dropped 10 bases and J dropped 7 bases, with 20 bases sitting between them. In germline, CDR1 is SNHLY, CDR2 FYNNEI. This CDR3 has 13 amino acids. The DNA for the CDR3 is TGTGCCAACAAGGGAGCGGAGACGGGGGAGCAGTACTTC. Translating gives CANKGAETGEQYF.

The J gene is TRBJ2-1, the V gene TRBV7-2; TRBD2 aligns across 11 bases. The CDR3 is 17 amino acids. V trimming: 5 bases; J trimming: 8 bases; junction bases outside the gene matches: 14. Germline values: CDR1 SGHTA, CDR2 FQGNSA. The chain's CDR3 is CASSPALGTSGRDEQFF. As DNA, the CDR3 is TGTGCCAGCAGCCCCGCCTTGGGGACTAGCGGCAGGGATGAGCAGTTCTTC.

The sample holds a few counts of this clonotype. V and J are TRBV4-2 and TRBJ2-6, with 7 bases matching TRBD2. CDR3 size: 16 residues. The V gene's germline CDR1 is LGHNA and CDR2 YNFKEQ. The trim removed 2 bases at V and 0 bases at J, leaving 1 base unmatched. CDR3 nucleotide sequence: TGTGCCAGCAGCCAACGGGGGGACTCTGGGGCCAACGTCCTGACTTTC. It translates to CASSQRGDSGANVLTF.

This clonotype has a single count. This chain joins TRBV24-1 and TRBJ1-1, with D unclear. Trimming stripped 2 bases from V and 10 bases from J, with 13 bases between. From germline, CDR1 is KGHDR and CDR2 SFDVKD. CDR3 length: 13 amino acids. The CDR3 DNA sequence: TGTGCCACCAGTGATTCGGAAGCCTCGGGAGCTTTCTTT. It yields the protein CATSDSEASGAFF.

The sample holds one count of this clonotype. This chain connects TRBV5-1 to TRBJ2-7; D is undetermined. This CDR3 has 15 amino acids. Germline CDR1 is SGHRS and CDR2 is YFSETQ. V was cut by 0 bases and J by 0 bases, with 10 bases left in between. CDR3 DNA: TGCGCCAGCAGCTTGGTGTTCCGACCCTCCTACGAGCAGTACTTC. It specifies CASSLVFRPSYEQYF.

The V and J genes are TRBV20-1 and TRBJ2-7; D is possibly TRBD2 (7 bases). The V gene lost 4 bases and the J gene lost 3 bases, with 19 bases spanning the gap. The length of the CDR3 is 15 residues. Germline V gene sequence: CDR1 DFQATT, CDR2 SNEGSKA (reference sequence). CDR3 protein: CSATGTTGGNYEQYF. In DNA form, the CDR3 reads TGCAGTGCTACCGGAACAACGGGGGGCAACTACGAGCAGTACTTC.

The sample holds a few counts of this clonotype. J is TRBJ2-6 and V is TRBV7-3; TRBD1 aligns across 7 bases. The CDR3 length is 13 residues. Trimming cost V 3 bases and J 8 bases; bases outside gene matches: 1. The germline CDR1 and CDR2 sequences are SGHTA and FQGTGA. The CDR3 bases are TGTGCCAGCAGCTTGACAGGGCCCAACGTCCTGACTTTC. Its translation: CASSLTGPNVLTF.

The genes are TRBV20-1 and TRBJ2-7, with TRBD2 matching over 13 bases. V was pared by 4 bases and J by 4 bases, with 7 bases of the junction left unmatched. The germline V gene encodes CDR1 DFQATT and CDR2 SNEGSKA (reference sequence). This CDR3 has 15 amino acids. In DNA, the CDR3 is TGCAGTGCTACAGGACTAGCGGGGGAATGGTACGAGCAGTACTTC. It is translated as CSATGLAGEWYEQYF.

The chain uses TRBV4-2 and TRBJ2-5, with 9 bases that match TRBD1. Germline CDR1 reads LGHNA; CDR2 reads YNFKEQ. Losses at the gene ends were 4 bases for V and 3 bases for J; bases not matched to a gene: 12. The length of the CDR3 is 17 residues. The CDR3 sequence: CASSPGRGQGGKETQYF. In DNA form, the CDR3 reads TGTGCCAGCAGCCCCGGTAGGGGACAGGGTGGGAAAGAGACCCAGTACTTC.

This chain's CDR3 is CASSSAPSGTDTQYF. CDR3 bases: TGTGCCAGCAGCTCCGCCCCTAGCGGCACAGATACGCAGTATTTT. This sequence joins TRBV7-6 and TRBJ2-3, with a tentative D call TRBD2 (6 bases). The V gene lost 4 bases and the J gene lost 1 base, with 12 bases spanning the gap. In germline, CDR1 is SGHVS, CDR2 FNYEAQ. The CDR3 spans 15 residues.

The chain is built from TRBV15 and TRBJ2-3, with 8 bases identical to TRBD2. J was trimmed by 4 bases and V by 1 base; bases with no gene match: 7. Germline CDR1 reads LNHNV; CDR2 reads YYDKDF (reference sequence). The CDR3 is made up of 16 amino acids. The CDR3 protein is CATSRAGLGVADTQYF. The CDR3 DNA is TGTGCCACCAGCAGAGCGGGACTAGGCGTCGCAGATACGCAGTATTTT.

The V and J genes are TRBV29-1 and TRBJ2-4; possible D gene TRBD2, 6 bases. The closer fit of TRBJ2-5 to the DNA end suggests the J call may be wrong. Germline CDR1 SQVTM, CDR2 ANQGSEA. This CDR3 has 11 amino acids. CDR3 DNA: TGCAGCGTAGCGGAGGGGGAGACCCAGTACTTC. The encoded protein is CSVAEGETQYF.

A few counts support this clonotype. The chain recombines TRBV12-3 or TRBV12-4 with TRBJ1-6; no definite D call. V gave up 3 bases and J gave up 2 bases, with 8 bases separating them. This CDR3 has 15 amino acids. DNA for the CDR3: TGTGCCAGCAGTTTGGGCAACCCCTATAATTCACCCCTCCACTTT. As protein: CASSLGNPYNSPLHF.

The chain recombines TRBV7-9 with TRBJ2-7, with D possibly being TRBD1 (6 bases). Trimming left V 4 bases short and J 3 bases short, with 10 bases between. Germline V lookup: CDR1 SEHNR, CDR2 FQNEAQ (reference sequence). CDR3 length: 13 residues. The CDR3 sequence is CASSSRTVYEQYF. The CDR3 bases are TGTGCCAGCAGCTCCCGGACAGTCTACGAGCAGTACTTC.